These 7 T cell receptor beta chains originate from one sample sequenced in a study of T cell responses to AZD1222 COVID-19 vaccine. The method was immunoSEQ multiplex PCR; TCRdb's version includes in-frame clones alone and lacks a portion of them. Here the sample spans 200,000 to 250,000 clones, about 92% being singletons. Sequenced material: peripheral blood, taken on day 0 of MenACWY control vaccination. Receptor source: an adult in good health.

The gene calls are TRBV6-4 and TRBJ1-2; 8 nucleotides match TRBD1. The V and J ends lost 3 bases and 4 bases, in that order; junction bases with no gene match: 7. In germline, CDR1 is MRHNA, CDR2 SNTAGT. The CDR3 contains 15 residues. The CDR3 loop is CASSDIGTGAYGYTF. The CDR3 DNA reads as TGTGCCAGCAGTGATATCGGGACAGGAGCCTATGGCTACACCTTC.

The chain carries TRBV4-1 and TRBJ1-3, with D unclear. The CDR3 is made up of 18 amino acids. The germline V gene has CDR1 MGHRA and CDR2 YSYEKL. Trimming took 0 bases from V and 1 from J, leaving 16 bases between them. The CDR3 nucleotides read TGCGCCAGCAGCCAAGATGCCATAAGAGCGAGATCTGGAAACACCATATATTTT. As protein: CASSQDAIRARSGNTIYF.

The chain has TRBV18 and TRBJ1-1; D may be TRBD1 (6 bases). CDR3 length: 14 amino acids. CDR1 KGHSH and CDR2 LQKENI come from the germline V gene. The V end lost 3 bases, the J end lost 2 bases, and 10 bases lay between the germline ends. The CDR3 DNA follows: TGTGCCAGCTCACCCGACAGGTCTAACACTGAAGCTTTCTTT. Residues: CASSPDRSNTEAFF.

This sequence joins TRBV2 and TRBJ2-2, with D possibly matching TRBD1 (5 bases). Germline CDR1 SNHLY, CDR2 FYNNEI. The V end lost 3 bases, the J end lost 2 bases, and 10 bases lay between the germline ends. CDR3 size: 15 residues. For the CDR3, the DNA is TGTGCCAGCAGTGAGATCCAGGGTAACACCGGGGAGCTGTTTTTT. It specifies CASSEIQGNTGELFF.

The V gene is TRBV27, the J gene TRBJ1-4, with D unclear. CDR1 and CDR2 (germline): MNHEY, SMNVEV (reference sequence). This CDR3 is built from 14 residues. V was shortened by 3 bases and J by 7 bases, with 12 bases between the two germline ends. DNA of the CDR3: TGTGCCAGCAGTTTCGGCGGGTTAACTGAAAAACTGTTTTTT. The encoded protein is CASSFGGLTEKLFF.

V usage is TRBV5-5 and J usage is TRBJ1-2; a possible D gene is TRBD1 (6 bases). Germline-derived CDR1 and CDR2 are SGHKS and YYEKEE (reference sequence). There are 14 residues in the CDR3. V was shortened by 4 bases and J by 6 bases, with 16 bases between the two germline ends. The CDR3 region is CASSAEFGQHGYTF. The CDR3 DNA sequence: TGTGCCAGCAGCGCGGAATTTGGACAGCATGGCTACACCTTC. Based on the CDR3 plus reference TRBV5-5 and TRBJ1-2, the full variable domain is DAGVTQSPTHLIKTRGQQVTLRCSPISGHKSVSWYQQVLGQGPQFIFQYYEKEERGRGNFPDRFSARQFPNYSSELNVNALLLGDSALYLCASSAEFGQHGYTFGSGTRLTVV.

This clone showed up just once. The chain carries TRBV20-1 and TRBJ2-1; possibly TRBD1 for D (6 bases). Germline assignment: CDR1 DFQATT and CDR2 SNEGSKA (reference sequence). The CDR3 runs 11 residues. The CDR3 region has the DNA TGCAGGGCTGCCAGGGGCAATGAGCAGTTCTTC. It yields the protein CRAARGNEQFF.